This TCR beta chain was identified in a study of human T cells and chemical hapten exposure. Study information: Diagnoses of alopecia areata, totalis or universalis occurred in mostly female patients. TCR yields per sample varied, mainly owing to small pooled library volume differences.

General study results and limits: After DPC sensitization, TCRs above 1 in 1000 frequency showed no change.

Time point reported: pre-sensitization, week 0. This sample's treatment: therapeutic diphenylcyclopropenone sensitization with weekly scalp DPC. Concerning this clonotype itself: Its antigen remains unidentified.

TCRdb reprocessed the RACE reads via MiXCR and lists one record per CDR3 protein. Found here are more than 250,000 distinct CDR3 sequences, approximately 7.5% of them singletons; the top ten hold more than 0.95%. The CDR3 loop spans 13 amino acids. V lost 5 bases to trimming and J lost 6 bases; unmatched junction nucleotides: 4. This TCR was sampled from a man between 18 and 29 years old with alopecia areata. Some clones in this sample may be carry-over from other donors' samples. The material sequenced was whole blood, taken in connection with sensitization to the hapten diphenylcyclopropenone (DPC). The chain links TRBV12-3 or TRBV12-4 to TRBJ2-7; 10 bases are a match to TRBD1. DNA for the CDR3: TGTGCCAGCAGTCGGGGACAGGGGCCCGAGCAGTACTTC. This sequence encodes CASSRGQGPEQYF.